A selection of T cell receptor beta chains follows, all from one sample in a study of shared clonotypes between healthy human individuals. The assay was immunoSEQ multiplex PCR, and TCRdb's table has in-frame clones only and misses some. The sample lists roughly 720,000 clones, about 90% occurring once. The sample comprised memory CD8+ T cells from PBMCs. Receptor source: a man aged 18 to 29 in good health. Some clones in this sample may be carry-over from other donors' samples. Both conserved end residues are part of each CDR3. D genes are given only for firm matches. For some rows the clone size is stated as once, few or many, or as a class when expanded; others skip it.

TRBJ2-5 | TRBV7-9 | NA | TRBD1 | TGTGCCAGCAGCTTCAATCGCAGGGGGTACCAAGAGACCCAGTACTTC | CASSFNRRGYQETQYF
TRBJ2-7 | TRBV4-1 | NA | NA | TGCGCCAGCAGCCAAAAATTGCCCGGGAATCAAAGGGGCGAGCAGTACTTC | CASSQKLPGNQRGEQYF
TRBJ1-3 | TRBV19 | NA | NA | TGTGCCAGTAGTTCGCCGGACAGCCGAAACACCATATATTTT | CASSSPDSRNTIYF
TRBJ2-7 | TRBV6-1 | NA | NA | TGTGCCAGCAGTGAAGGGAAGGTCTCCCGATACTACGAGCAGTACTTC | CASSEGKVSRYYEQYF
TRBJ2-7 | TRBV5-4 | NA | NA | TGTGCCAGCAGCCCGGAGGCGTCGTTCCGCGAGCAGTACTTC | CASSPEASFREQYF
TRBJ2-7 | TRBV18 | NA | NA | TGTGCCAGCTCACCACCGAGGTCTTACGAGCAGTACTTC | CASSPPRSYEQYF
TRBJ2-7 | TRBV5-1 | NA | NA | TGCGCCAGCAGTTTTGGACTGACCAGCTCCTACGAGCAGTACTTC | CASSFGLTSSYEQYF
TRBJ1-1 | TRBV11-2 | once | NA | TGTGCCAGCAGCTTGGGGGCCGGGGGGTGGACTGAAGCTTTCTTT | CASSLGAGGWTEAFF
TRBJ2-1 | TRBV13 | once | NA | TGTGCCAGCAGCAACCGACAGGCCGAATACAATGAGCAGTTCTTC | CASSNRQAEYNEQFF
TRBJ2-7 | TRBV5-4 | NA | NA | TGTGCCAGCAGCTTGTGGGACCCTCCACACGAGCAGTACTTC | CASSLWDPPHEQYF
TRBJ2-1 | TRBV15 | NA | TRBD2 | TGTGCCACCAGCAAGACCGGGACTAGCGGGAGGGCCCAGAGGAATGAGCAGTTCTTC | CATSKTGTSGRAQRNEQFF
TRBJ2-1 | TRBV7-9 | NA | TRBD2 | TGTGCCAGCAGCCTAAGACTAGCGCCTAACGAGCAGTTCTTC | CASSLRLAPNEQFF
TRBJ1-1 | TRBV5-5 | NA | TRBD1 | TGTGCCAGCAGCCGGGGGACAGGGTCTTCGGGAGCTTTCTTT | CASSRGTGSSGAFF
TRBJ2-7 | TRBV6-1 | NA | NA | TGTGCCAGCAGTGAAGACCCGTCATGGGAGCAGTACTTC | CASSEDPSWEQYF
TRBJ1-2 | TRBV2 | NA | NA | TGTGCCAGCAGTGAATCGGGGCGACAGTATGGCTACACCTTC | CASSESGRQYGYTF
TRBJ1-2 | TRBV4-1 | NA | NA | TGCGCCAGCAGCACACGAAACTCCTGGGGCTACACCTTC | CASSTRNSWGYTF
TRBJ2-7 | TRBV4-3 | NA | TRBD1 | TGCGCCAGCAGCCAAGATCGTAGGGGGCTCGAGCAGTACTTC | CASSQDRRGLEQYF
TRBJ1-2 | TRBV28 | NA | NA | TGTGCCAGCAGGCCGGGACCCAGGATCTACACCTTC | CASRPGPRIYTF
TRBJ2-7 | TRBV5-5 | once | TRBD2 | TGTGCCAGCAGCTTCTTTAGCGGGGAATACGAGCAGTACTTC | CASSFFSGEYEQYF
TRBJ2-1 | TRBV11-2 | NA | NA | TGTGCCAGCAGCTTAGCCCGCGGCAATGAGCAGTTCTTC | CASSLARGNEQFF
TRBJ2-1 | TRBV10-2 | NA | NA | TGCGCCAGCAGTGAGTGGTTGGGCTCCTACAATGAGCAGTTCTTC | CASSEWLGSYNEQFF
TRBJ2-7 | TRBV27 | NA | NA | TGTGCCAGCAGCTTAGACGGCTGGTACGAGCAGTACTTC | CASSLDGWYEQYF